This record looks at one T cell receptor (beta chain) sequence and its context. Its specificity is unknown. Built from TCR beta cDNA, the libraries had unique molecular identifiers in them. Using its own MiXCR run on the PCR reads, TCRdb lists one record per CDR3 protein. This table has 750,000 to 950,000 distinct CDR3 sequences, under 70% appearing once. This record comes from a study of post-analysis software for immune sequencing data. Study-wide results and limits: There were about five TRBV segments more frequent in patients than controls, and TRBV5-6, TRBV5-1 and TRBV20-1 were among them.

The length of the CDR3 is 16 residues. V lost 4 bases, J lost 0 bases, and 11 bases stayed unmatched. CDR1 SQVTM and CDR2 ANQGSEA come from the germline V gene. Material for sequencing was blood. This receptor was obtained from a girl between 10 and 17 years old with multiple sclerosis. The gene calls are TRBV29-1 and TRBJ2-7; TRBD1 matches 8 bases. The CDR3 bases are TGCAGCGTTGTATCGTGGGACAGGAAAAGCTCCTACGAGCAGTACTTC. Encoded protein: CSVVSWDRKSSYEQYF.